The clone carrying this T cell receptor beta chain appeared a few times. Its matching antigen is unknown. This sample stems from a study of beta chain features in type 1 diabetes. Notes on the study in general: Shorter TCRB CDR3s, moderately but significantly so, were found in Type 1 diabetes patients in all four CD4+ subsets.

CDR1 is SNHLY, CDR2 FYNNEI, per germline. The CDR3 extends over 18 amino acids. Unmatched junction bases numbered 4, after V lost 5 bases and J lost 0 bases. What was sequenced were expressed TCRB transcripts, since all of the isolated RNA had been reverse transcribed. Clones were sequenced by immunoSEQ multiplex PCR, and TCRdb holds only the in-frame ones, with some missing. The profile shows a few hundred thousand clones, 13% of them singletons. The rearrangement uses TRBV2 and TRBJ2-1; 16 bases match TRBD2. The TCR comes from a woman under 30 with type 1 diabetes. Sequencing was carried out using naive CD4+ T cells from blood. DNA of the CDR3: TGTGCCAGCAGTCCGGGACTAGCGGGAGGGAGCTCCTACAATGAGCAGTTCTTC. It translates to CASSPGLAGGSSYNEQFF.